The 30 T cell receptor beta chains listed next were all sequenced from one sample in a study of tumour-infiltrating T cells in Burkitt lymphoma. Data came from immunoSEQ multiplex PCR; TCRdb stores just in-frame clones and leaves some out. The table includes around 46,000 clones, about a third detected once. Sample: tumor tissue. All receptors derive from a human donor with Burkitt lymphoma.

This chain connects TRBV4-1 to TRBJ2-5; D is ambiguous. The CDR3 is 15 amino acids. V was trimmed by 1 base and J by 1 base, leaving 10 bases between them. Germline V gene data show CDR1 as MGHRA and CDR2 as YSYEKL. CDR3 bases: TGCGCCAGCAGCCAAGCATGGGGAAGCCAAGAGACCCAGTACTTC. Protein product: CASSQAWGSQETQYF.

The V call is TRBV7-2, the J call TRBJ2-2, with D perhaps TRBD1 (7 bases). V lost 2 bases, J lost 6 bases, and 16 bases lay in between. CDR1 and CDR2 (germline): SGHTA, FQGNSA. The CDR3 runs to 16 residues. This CDR3 is CASSLYGGGASGELFF. Here the CDR3 DNA reads TGTGCCAGCAGCTTATATGGAGGGGGCGCGTCCGGGGAGCTGTTTTTT.

This chain's CDR3 is CASSAPGQLATEAFF. For the CDR3, the DNA is TGTGCCAGCAGCGCCCCGGGACAATTAGCCACTGAAGCTTTCTTT. The chain joins TRBV9 to TRBJ1-1; the D gene is possibly TRBD1 (6 bases). Germline-derived CDR1 and CDR2 are SGDLS and YYNGEE. The V end was cut by 3 bases, the J end by 4 bases, with 16 bases between. The CDR3 is 15 residues long.

This clone was detected a few times. V gene TRBV4-2 combines with J gene TRBJ2-3; 11 nucleotides align to TRBD2. Germline values: CDR1 LGHNA, CDR2 YNFKEQ. The CDR3 length is 16 residues. J gave up 6 bases and V 1 base, and 6 bases lay outside the gene matches. The CDR3 spells CASSQGVAGGPDTQYF. CDR3 sequence (DNA): TGTGCCAGCAGCCAAGGGGTAGCGGGGGGGCCGGATACGCAGTATTTT.

A few counts support this clone. The chain links TRBV19 to TRBJ2-7, with D hard to call. Trimming pared 7 bases from V and 2 bases from J, leaving 15 bases between. CDR3 length: 14 amino acids. Germline CDR1 LNHDA, CDR2 SQIVND (reference sequence). This CDR3 is CASTSFGNPYEQYF. CDR3 nucleotides: TGTGCCAGTACCTCATTTGGGAACCCCTACGAGCAGTACTTC.

The V call is TRBV5-8, the J call TRBJ1-1; no firm D call. Germline V CDR1 and CDR2: SGHTS, YDEGEE. The CDR3 sequence is 14 residues long. Trimming took 5 bases from V and 4 from J, leaving 15 bases between them. The CDR3 DNA sequence: TGTGCCAGCAGGGGGATGGGCTTTAGCACTGAAGCTTTCTTT. Protein sequence: CASRGMGFSTEAFF.

The chain links TRBV4-3 to TRBJ1-4; TRBD1 aligns across 8 bases. The CDR3 runs 14 residues. Per germline, CDR1 LGHNA and CDR2 YSLEER. Trimming took 0 bases from V and 7 from J; bases not matched to a gene: 1. The CDR3 spells CASSQDDRGEKLFF. The CDR3 DNA reads TGCGCCAGCAGCCAAGATGACAGGGGTGAAAAACTGTTTTTT.

The gene calls are TRBV18 and TRBJ1-1, with a possible D match to TRBD1 (5 bases). Trimming cost V 0 bases and J 4 bases, with 9 bases left between them. This CDR3 has 14 residues. Per germline, CDR1 KGHSH and CDR2 LQKENI. CDR3 residues: CASSPPGVGTEAFF. As DNA, the CDR3 is TGTGCCAGCTCACCACCGGGGGTGGGCACTGAAGCTTTCTTT.

This chain joins TRBV18 and TRBJ2-1; no firm D call. This CDR3 is 14 amino acids long. V was clipped by 3 bases and J by 6 bases, with 12 bases between them. Germline CDR1 and CDR2: KGHSH and LQKENI. The CDR3 protein is CASSPQGRLNEQFF. The CDR3 coding sequence is TGTGCCAGCTCACCGCAAGGACGCCTCAATGAGCAGTTCTTC.

The V and J genes are TRBV2 and TRBJ1-6, with D possibly TRBD1 on 6 matching bases. Germline lookup yields CDR1 SNHLY and CDR2 FYNNEI. Trimming pared 4 bases from V and 7 bases from J, leaving 14 bases between. The CDR3 is made up of 15 amino acids. As DNA, the CDR3 is TGTGCCAGCAGTGGTACAGGGACTAGCAATTCACCCCTCCACTTT. This encodes CASSGTGTSNSPLHF.

The genes are TRBV7-6 and TRBJ1-4, with D possibly being TRBD1 (5 bases). Germline CDR1 and CDR2: SGHVS and FNYEAQ. This CDR3 has 13 amino acids. V shed 4 bases and J shed 11 bases, with 14 bases lying between them. The CDR3 DNA reads TGTGCCAGCAGCTCCCTCCCCCGACAGAAACTGTTTTTT. It yields the protein CASSSLPRQKLFF.

This clone was seen only a few times. The chain carries TRBV4-2 and TRBJ2-3; unclear D gene. Trimming shortened V by 4 bases and J by 4 bases, and 9 bases separated the two germline ends. This CDR3 is 13 amino acids long. The germline V gene has CDR1 LGHNA and CDR2 YNFKEQ. CDR3 region: CASSPSRADTQYF. CDR3 bases: TGTGCCAGCAGCCCTTCCCGCGCAGATACGCAGTATTTT.

This clone showed up just a few times. The chain uses TRBV25-1 and TRBJ1-2; a weak D match, TRBD1 (6 bases). The CDR3 totals 14 residues. With 1 base removed from V and 6 bases from J, the gap between germline ends came to 12 bases. Germline assignment: CDR1 MGHDK and CDR2 SYGVNS. This chain's CDR3 is CASSESRGIDGYTF. In nucleotides, the CDR3 is TGTGCCAGCAGTGAATCTAGGGGGATCGATGGCTACACCTTC.

The chain links TRBV9 to TRBJ1-3, with D possibly being TRBD1 (5 bases). Germline values: CDR1 SGDLS, CDR2 YYNGEE. Between the trimmed V and J ends, which lost 0 bases and 4 bases, there was a span of 11 bases. This CDR3 spans 15 amino acids. The chain's CDR3 is CASSVVGGSGNTIYF. CDR3 in DNA: TGTGCCAGCAGCGTAGTCGGGGGGTCAGGAAACACCATATATTTT.

This clone has just a few counts. The chain employs TRBV19 and TRBJ1-5; TRBD1 matches 8 bases. This CDR3 contains 14 residues. Unmatched junction bases numbered 6, after V lost 7 bases and J lost 4 bases. Germline CDR1 is LNHDA and CDR2 is SQIVND (reference sequence). CDR3 nucleotide sequence: TGTGCCAGTACCGTGGACAGGGATAATCAGCCCCAGCATTTT. Encoded protein: CASTVDRDNQPQHF.

This clone was detected a few times. V is TRBV2 and J is TRBJ2-7; D unclear. Germline assignment: CDR1 SNHLY and CDR2 FYNNEI. V was shortened by 3 bases and J by 4 bases, with 4 bases between the two germline ends. The CDR3 is 11 amino acids. The CDR3 DNA reads as TGTGCCAGCAGTGATAGATACGAGCAGTACTTC. It codes for CASSDRYEQYF.

The V and J genes are TRBV6-5 and TRBJ2-1, with 9 bases lining up with TRBD2. The J segment lost 4 bases and the V segment lost 11 bases, leaving 9 bases of the junction unmatched. Germline CDR1 is MNHEY and CDR2 is SVGAGI. The CDR3 runs 14 residues. In DNA form, the CDR3 reads TGTGCCTGCCGGAGCGGGGGGCCATACAATGAGCAGTTCTTC. It is translated as CACRSGGPYNEQFF.

The V and J genes are TRBV2 and TRBJ1-1; D gene unclear. Germline assignment: CDR1 SNHLY and CDR2 FYNNEI. CDR3 length equals 13 residues. V shed 7 bases and J shed 4 bases, with 13 bases lying between them. The CDR3 nucleotides are TGTGCCAGCACTACCGGGGTAGGCACTGAAGCTTTCTTT. It yields the protein CASTTGVGTEAFF. Supplemented by reference TRBV2 and TRBJ1-1, the full variable domain reads EPEVTQTPSHQVTQMGQEVILRCVPISNHLYFYWYRQILGQKVEFLVSFYNNEISEKSEIFDDQFSVERPDGSNFTLKIRSTKLEDSAMYFCASTTGVGTEAFFGQGTRLTVV.

This clone was seen a few times. The chain employs TRBV6-6 and TRBJ2-1; tentatively, D is TRBD2 (5 bases). Germline CDR1 MNHNY, CDR2 SVGAGI (reference sequence). The CDR3 totals 11 residues. Trimming pared 7 bases from V and 10 bases from J, leaving 11 bases between. This CDR3 reads CASTPGGEQFF. CDR3 nucleotides: TGTGCCAGCACCCCAGGCGGGGAGCAGTTCTTC.

CDR3 bases: TGTGCCAGCTCACCGGGGACGGCTGAAAAACTGTTTTTT. Translated: CASSPGTAEKLFF. This chain uses TRBV18 with TRBJ1-4; possible D gene TRBD1, 5 bases. Germline lookup yields CDR1 KGHSH and CDR2 LQKENI. This CDR3 has 13 amino acids. V lost 3 bases and J 7 bases, leaving 9 bases between the germline ends.

V gene TRBV7-9 combines with J gene TRBJ1-2, with 7 bases aligning to TRBD1. Germline lookup yields CDR1 SEHNR and CDR2 FQNEAQ (reference sequence). This CDR3 is 15 amino acids long. The junction had 7 bases not matched to a gene; V was cut back by 5 bases and J by 1 base. The CDR3 region is CASSPWTGDNYGYTF. In DNA form, the CDR3 reads TGTGCCAGCAGCCCTTGGACAGGTGATAACTATGGCTACACCTTC.

In DNA form, the CDR3 reads TGTGCCAGCAGCTTGGCGGGGGGGTCTAGCTCCTACAATGAGCAGTTCTTC. It translates to CASSLAGGSSSYNEQFF. The chain employs TRBV5-4 and TRBJ2-1, with 8 bases matching TRBD2. The CDR3 spans 17 residues. V lost 0 bases, J lost 0 bases, and 5 bases stayed unmatched. CDR1 is SGHNT and CDR2 is YYREEE in the germline V gene (reference sequence).

In this sample, this clone turned up a few times. The chain carries TRBV4-3 and TRBJ2-7, with D possibly being TRBD2 (5 bases). This CDR3 region has 14 residues. Germline values: CDR1 LGHNA, CDR2 YSLEER. V gave up 4 bases and J gave up 4 bases, with 14 bases separating them. The chain's CDR3 is CASSRRSGGYEQYF. The CDR3 DNA reads TGCGCCAGCAGCCGACGGTCAGGAGGATACGAGCAGTACTTC.

The chain combines TRBV19 with TRBJ2-7; 10 bases are a match to TRBD1. Losses at the gene ends were 3 bases for V and 2 bases for J; bases not matched to a gene: 4. The germline gives CDR1 LNHDA, CDR2 SQIVND (reference sequence). This CDR3 comprises 15 residues. As DNA, the CDR3 is TGTGCCAGTAGTATTTCCGGGACAGGGGCCTACGAGCAGTACTTC. Its translation is CASSISGTGAYEQYF. The full variable domain, completed using reference TRBV19 and TRBJ2-7, is DGGITQSPKYLFRKEGQNVTLSCEQNLNHDAMYWYRQDPGQGLRLIYYSQIVNDFQKGDIAEGYSVSREKKESFPLTVTSAQKNPTAFYLCASSISGTGAYEQYFGPGTRLTVT.

This clone was counted a few times. The genes are TRBV10-3 and TRBJ2-1; 8 nucleotides line up with TRBD2. The junction had 5 bases not matched to a gene; V was cut back by 0 bases and J by 1 base. The germline V gene has CDR1 ENHRY and CDR2 SYGVKD. CDR3 length: 17 residues. The CDR3 loop reads CAISESMRGESYNEQFF. As DNA, the CDR3 is TGTGCCATCAGTGAGTCGATGCGGGGGGAGTCCTACAATGAGCAGTTCTTC.

The chain uses TRBV9 and TRBJ1-4; no reliable D call. This CDR3 has 15 amino acids. V lost 4 bases to trimming and J lost 0 bases, with 10 bases between them. Germline values: CDR1 SGDLS, CDR2 YYNGEE. The CDR3 nucleotides read TGTGCCAGCAGCCCTTCTATAGCAACTAATGAAAAACTGTTTTTT. This translates into CASSPSIATNEKLFF.

This clone was seen only once. The chain's CDR3 is CASSLRGTLTDTQYF. In DNA, the CDR3 is TGTGCCAGCAGCCTGCGGGGGACCCTCACAGATACGCAGTATTTT. The rearrangement links TRBV11-2 to TRBJ2-3; the match to TRBD2 covers 7 bases. The germline V gene has CDR1 SGHAT and CDR2 FQNNGV. Trimming took 5 bases from V and 2 from J; bases not matched to a gene: 7. The CDR3 consists of 15 residues. Filled out from reference TRBV11-2 and TRBJ2-3, the complete variable domain reads EAGVAQSPRYKIIEKRQSVAFWCNPISGHATLYWYQQILGQGPKLLIQFQNNGVVDDSQLPKDRFSAERLKGVDSTLKIQPAKLEDSAVYLCASSLRGTLTDTQYFGPGTRLTVL.

The gene calls are TRBV18 and TRBJ2-5, with a weak D call TRBD2 (5 bases). In germline, CDR1 is KGHSH, CDR2 LQKENI. This CDR3 is 15 amino acids long. Trimming removed 6 bases from V and 1 base from J, with 15 bases in between. CDR3 sequence (DNA): TGTGCCAGCTCGTCGGACGGACTCATCCAAGAGACCCAGTACTTC. Encoded protein: CASSSDGLIQETQYF. The full variable domain, its missing parts supplied by reference TRBV18 and TRBJ2-5, is NAGVMQNPRHLVRRRGQEARLRCSPMKGHSHVYWYRQLPEEGLKFMVYLQKENIIDESGMPKERFSAEFPKEGPSILRIQQVVRGDSAAYFCASSSDGLIQETQYFGPGTRLLVL.

The V and J genes are TRBV7-9 and TRBJ2-3; TRBD1 aligns across 9 bases. V was pared by 5 bases and J by 4 bases, with 4 bases of the junction left unmatched. This CDR3 has 14 amino acids. Germline assignment: CDR1 SEHNR and CDR2 FQNEAQ (reference sequence). The CDR3 loop is CASSPDRGPDTQYF. The DNA for the CDR3 is TGTGCCAGCAGCCCGGACAGGGGCCCAGATACGCAGTATTTT.

This clone has just a few counts. The chain employs TRBV5-1 and TRBJ2-7, with no clear D. The ends were cut back, 0 bases at V and 6 bases at J, with 10 bases in the middle. The germline gives CDR1 SGHRS, CDR2 YFSETQ. CDR3 length equals 13 residues. CDR3 in amino acids: CASSLAFSSEQYF. Here the CDR3 DNA reads TGCGCCAGCAGCTTGGCCTTTTCGTCCGAGCAGTACTTC.